Sequencing of this TCR beta chain was carried out in a study of identifying expanded T cells in peripheral blood. About this clone: Its antigen is not known.

Collection occurred without any documented infections or immune events in donors. Generated by immunoSEQ multiplex PCR, the TCRdb table keeps only in-frame clones and is missing some. The sample lists around 100,000 clones, 75% to 90% occurring once. Regarding the study as a whole: Over approximately two and four weeks, about 16.4 and 19 clones changed, versus around 1.1 between replicates.

The sequence came from a person between 18 and 70 years old in good health. What was sequenced was blood.

The CDR3 region is CASSPRSGGNYGYTF. CDR3 DNA sequence: TGTGCCAGCAGCCCGCGCTCCGGGGGCAACTATGGCTACACCTTC. The chain is built from TRBV7-8 and TRBJ1-2, with D maybe TRBD1 (6 bases). This CDR3 is 15 amino acids long. V was pared by 5 bases and J by 2 bases, with 15 bases between. Per germline, CDR1 SGHVS and CDR2 FQNEAQ. Supplemented by reference TRBV7-8 and TRBJ1-2, the full variable domain reads GAGVSQSPRYKVAKRGQDVALRCDPISGHVSLFWYQQALGQGPEFLTYFQNEAQLDKSGLPSDRFFAERPEGSVSTLKIQRTQQEDSAVYLCASSPRSGGNYGYTFGSGTRLTVV.